These 30 T cell receptor beta chains were sequenced from one sample in a study of technical replicates of blood from several donors. Assay: immunoSEQ multiplex PCR; the TCRdb copy retains only in-frame clones and omits some. The table records around 70,000 clones, around 95% of them present only once. Sequencing used T cells isolated from PBMCs. These receptors were collected from a human donor in good health.

The chain is built from TRBV7-3 and TRBJ2-1; D perhaps matches TRBD2 (5 bases). The V end lost 7 bases, the J end lost 0 bases, and 16 bases lay between the germline ends. Germline CDR1 SGHTA, CDR2 FQGTGA. The CDR3 has 16 amino acids. The CDR3 nucleotides are TGTGCCAGCAACCTAGACGGAGGATTCTCCTACAATGAGCAGTTCTTC. It yields the protein CASNLDGGFSYNEQFF.

The rearrangement joins TRBV4-1 to TRBJ2-7, with D unresolved. CDR1 MGHRA and CDR2 YSYEKL come from the germline V gene. The CDR3 is 15 amino acids. V lost 3 bases and J 6 bases, leaving 18 bases between the germline ends. DNA for the CDR3: TGCGCCAGCAGCCATCCGTCCGGGTCGACCCTCGAGCAGTACTTC. It is translated as CASSHPSGSTLEQYF.

This sequence joins TRBV28 and TRBJ1-1; possibly TRBD1 for D (5 bases). Germline values: CDR1 MDHEN, CDR2 SYDVKM. This CDR3 contains 13 residues. Trimming shortened V by 6 bases and J by 1 base, and 9 bases separated the two germline ends. The CDR3 here is CASRGGWNTEAFF. The CDR3 region has the DNA TGTGCCAGCAGGGGGGGTTGGAACACTGAAGCTTTCTTT. Full variable domain (outside the CDR3, taken from reference TRBV28 and TRBJ1-1): DVKVTQSSRYLVKRTGEKVFLECVQDMDHENMFWYRQDPGLGLRLIYFSYDVKMKEKGDIPEGYSVSREKKERFSLILESASTNQTSMYLCASRGGWNTEAFFGQGTRLTVV.

J is TRBJ1-2 and V is TRBV7-9; maybe TRBD1 (5 bases). The germline CDR1 and CDR2 sequences are SEHNR and FQNEAQ (reference sequence). V lost 1 base and J lost 8, with 11 bases in between. This CDR3 is built from 13 residues. CDR3: CASSLGREMGYTF. DNA of the CDR3: TGTGCCAGCAGCTTAGGCAGGGAAATGGGCTACACCTTC.

The rearrangement joins TRBV29-1 to TRBJ2-7; D possibly corresponds to TRBD2 (6 bases). V lost 4 bases to trimming and J lost 2 bases, with 12 bases between them. Germline-derived CDR1 and CDR2 are SQVTM and ANQGSEA. This CDR3 spans 13 amino acids. CDR3 DNA sequence: TGCAGCGTTGTGGAGGGTATAGCCTACGAGCAGTACTTC. Residues: CSVVEGIAYEQYF.

The genes are TRBV9 and TRBJ2-3, with 10 bases that match TRBD2. Germline V gene sequence: CDR1 SGDLS, CDR2 YYNGEE. The CDR3 runs to 15 residues. J gave up 5 bases and V 4 bases, and 7 bases lay outside the gene matches. CDR3 sequence (DNA): TGTGCCAGCAGCCTAACTAGCGGGGCCAGAGATACGCAGTATTTT. Its translation is CASSLTSGARDTQYF.

The chain uses TRBV6-1 and TRBJ1-1; 7 bases map to TRBD1. After removal of 4 bases from V and 3 bases from J, the junction contained 2 bases not matched to a gene. The CDR3 runs to 13 residues. In germline, CDR1 is MNHNS, CDR2 SASEGT. CDR3 in DNA: TGTGCCAGCAGTGCCAGGGGGGACACTGAAGCTTTCTTT. As protein: CASSARGDTEAFF.

This chain joins TRBV10-3 and TRBJ1-3; TRBD1 might be the D (6 bases). This CDR3 region has 16 residues. V dropped 3 bases and J dropped 2 bases, with 14 bases sitting between them. The germline CDR1 and CDR2 sequences are ENHRY and SYGVKD. The CDR3 spells CAISEGRAGAGNTIYF. Written as DNA, the CDR3 is TGTGCCATCAGTGAAGGTCGGGCAGGGGCTGGAAACACCATATATTTT.

The chain is built from TRBV27 and TRBJ1-5, with D maybe TRBD1 (6 bases). Trimming took 2 bases from V and 7 from J, leaving 15 bases between them. The germline V gene has CDR1 MNHEY and CDR2 SMNVEV (reference sequence). This CDR3 contains 15 residues. The CDR3 DNA reads as TGTGCCAGCAGTTTAATTCCCCTAGGGGGACAGCCCCAGCATTTT. Residues: CASSLIPLGGQPQHF.

This clone was recorded only once. The chain uses TRBV7-2 and TRBJ1-1; D is uncertain. V lost 0 bases to trimming and J lost 1 base, with 3 bases between them. Looked up from germline, CDR1 is SGHTA and CDR2 is FQGNSA. The CDR3 has 13 residues. For the CDR3, the DNA is TGTGCCAGCAGCTTAGCCGGGAACACTGAAGCTTTCTTT. It codes for CASSLAGNTEAFF.

The J gene is TRBJ1-3, the V gene TRBV5-1; a possible D gene is TRBD1 (6 bases). The CDR3 length is 17 residues. The germline gives CDR1 SGHRS, CDR2 YFSETQ. Deletions cut 4 bases from V and 0 bases from J, with 17 bases between. The CDR3: CASSMGARGSSGNTIYF. The CDR3 DNA reads TGCGCCAGCAGCATGGGGGCCCGGGGGAGCTCTGGAAACACCATATATTTT.

V usage is TRBV28 and J usage is TRBJ1-2, with a tentative D call TRBD1 (5 bases). The V gene lost 7 bases and the J gene lost 8 bases, with 14 bases spanning the gap. The CDR3 is 12 amino acids. Germline CDR1 and CDR2: MDHEN and SYDVKM. The CDR3: CASTQQAWGYTF. CDR3 in DNA: TGTGCCAGCACCCAACAGGCTTGGGGCTACACCTTC.

The rearrangement links TRBV7-6 to TRBJ2-1, with D unresolved. The V end was cut by 5 bases, the J end by 8 bases, with 10 bases between. Per germline, CDR1 SGHVS and CDR2 FNYEAQ. The CDR3 covers 12 residues. Here the CDR3 reads CASSPSRHEQFF. The CDR3 DNA reads as TGTGCCAGCAGCCCGTCTAGGCATGAGCAGTTCTTC.

The rearrangement uses TRBV5-1 and TRBJ2-7; TRBD2 agrees at 10 bases. Germline CDR1 reads SGHRS; CDR2 reads YFSETQ. This CDR3 is 15 amino acids long. The ends lost 0 bases at V and 3 bases at J; junction bases unmatched: 3. The CDR3 loop is CASSLGTSGRYEQYF. CDR3 DNA: TGCGCCAGCAGCTTGGGGACTAGCGGACGCTACGAGCAGTACTTC.

The chain couples TRBV19 to TRBJ1-1; D unclear. Per the germline V gene, CDR1 is LNHDA and CDR2 is SQIVND (reference sequence). The CDR3 sequence is 15 residues long. The V end was cut by 7 bases, the J end by 0 bases, with 15 bases between. The CDR3 loop reads CASTPYRELNTEAFF. The CDR3, as DNA: TGTGCCAGTACCCCCTATAGGGAGTTGAACACTGAAGCTTTCTTT. Looking up the rest from reference TRBV19 and TRBJ1-1 gives the full variable domain: DGGITQSPKYLFRKEGQNVTLSCEQNLNHDAMYWYRQDPGQGLRLIYYSQIVNDFQKGDIAEGYSVSREKKESFPLTVTSAQKNPTAFYLCASTPYRELNTEAFFGQGTRLTVV.

CDR3 residues: CAISELADYNEQFF. The CDR3 DNA follows: TGTGCCATCAGTGAACTAGCGGATTACAATGAGCAGTTCTTC. This chain connects TRBV10-3 to TRBJ2-1; 8 bases fit TRBD2. Trimming took 3 bases from V and 4 from J; bases not matched to a gene: 2. The germline CDR1 and CDR2 sequences are ENHRY and SYGVKD. This CDR3 region has 14 residues.

V gene TRBV5-1 combines with J gene TRBJ1-4; no clear D. Per germline, CDR1 SGHRS and CDR2 YFSETQ. Trimming shortened V by 3 bases and J by 4 bases, and 10 bases separated the two germline ends. There are 14 residues in the CDR3. The DNA of the CDR3 is TGCGCCAGCAGCTATACCGGGATTAATGAAAAACTGTTTTTT. Amino acid sequence: CASSYTGINEKLFF.

This chain joins TRBV4-3 and TRBJ2-3; a possible D gene is TRBD1 (6 bases). Germline V gene data show CDR1 as LGHNA and CDR2 as YSLEER. The CDR3 loop spans 14 amino acids. Deletions cut 0 bases from V and 4 bases from J, with 8 bases between. CDR3 sequence reads: CASSQDGGPDTQYF. The CDR3 coding sequence is TGCGCCAGCAGCCAAGATGGGGGCCCAGATACGCAGTATTTT.

This rearrangement joins TRBV6-5 to TRBJ2-3, with a weak D call TRBD1 (6 bases). Germline values: CDR1 MNHEY, CDR2 SVGAGI. The CDR3 runs 13 residues. Trimming left V 3 bases short and J 7 bases short, with 11 bases between. DNA for the CDR3: TGTGCCAGCAGTTATGAACAGGGACATACGCAGTATTTT. Encoded protein: CASSYEQGHTQYF.

The chain combines TRBV28 with TRBJ2-7, with D unresolved. Trimming shortened V by 1 base and J by 2 bases, and 12 bases separated the two germline ends. Germline CDR1 MDHEN, CDR2 SYDVKM. This CDR3 has 15 amino acids. The CDR3 reads CASSLSEATTYEQYF. CDR3 DNA sequence: TGTGCCAGCAGTTTATCAGAGGCCACTACCTACGAGCAGTACTTC. Based on the CDR3 plus reference TRBV28 and TRBJ2-7, the full variable domain is DVKVTQSSRYLVKRTGEKVFLECVQDMDHENMFWYRQDPGLGLRLIYFSYDVKMKEKGDIPEGYSVSREKKERFSLILESASTNQTSMYLCASSLSEATTYEQYFGPGTRLTVT.

CDR3 nucleotide sequence: TGTGCCAGCAGCTTATCGGGGGTCGGCGAGCAGTACTTC. This translates into CASSLSGVGEQYF. The chain has TRBV5-5 and TRBJ2-7; possible D gene TRBD2, 6 bases. This CDR3 comprises 13 residues. V lost 2 bases and J lost 6, with 12 bases in between. Germline V gives CDR1 SGHKS, CDR2 YYEKEE (reference sequence).

As regards this clone: The germline gene is not matched at one end of the junction; a read error may be the cause. V gene TRBV7-7 combines with J gene TRBJ2-1; 9 bases are shared with TRBD1. This CDR3 has 17 amino acids. Germline assignment: CDR1 SSHAT and CDR2 FNYEAQ (reference sequence). The DNA of the CDR3 is TGTGCTAGCAGCTGGGGGTTCCCGGGACAGGGCGGCAATGAGCAGTTCTTC. This translates into CASSWGFPGQGGNEQFF.

This clone was seen a handful of times. The chain couples TRBV5-4 to TRBJ2-3; weak D call: TRBD2 (5 bases). Per the germline V gene, CDR1 is SGHNT and CDR2 is YYREEE (reference sequence). The CDR3 consists of 15 residues. V was pared by 0 bases and J by 5 bases, with 13 bases between. The CDR3 sequence: CASSLGGGSIDTQYF. In DNA, the CDR3 is TGTGCCAGCAGCTTGGGCGGCGGGTCTATAGATACGCAGTATTTT.

V is TRBV7-9 and J is TRBJ1-2; 10 bases align to TRBD1. There are 13 residues in the CDR3. Germline V gene lookup returns CDR1 SEHNR and CDR2 FQNEAQ (reference sequence). V was clipped by 1 base and J by 10 bases; unmatched bases: 3. The CDR3 sequence: CASSLGTGGNYTF. CDR3 in DNA: TGTGCCAGCAGCTTAGGGACAGGGGGAAACTACACCTTC.

This clone appeared once. This sequence joins TRBV7-2 and TRBJ1-1, with a possible D match to TRBD1 (6 bases). Trimming removed 3 bases from V and 3 bases from J, with 8 bases in between. The germline CDR1 and CDR2 sequences are SGHTA and FQGNSA. The CDR3 length is 13 residues. The CDR3 protein is CASSLSGDTEAFF. The CDR3 DNA reads TGTGCCAGCAGCTTGTCAGGGGACACTGAAGCTTTCTTT.

The rearrangement links TRBV7-2 to TRBJ1-4; D call uncertain. Germline V gives CDR1 SGHTA, CDR2 FQGNSA. The CDR3 sequence is 14 residues long. V dropped 1 base and J dropped 8 bases, with 11 bases sitting between them. The CDR3 nucleotides are TGTGCCAGCAGCTTAGTGAATTCGGGAGAAAAACTGTTTTTT. The encoded protein is CASSLVNSGEKLFF.

This chain links TRBV4-3 with TRBJ2-7; D possibly corresponds to TRBD2 (5 bases). Germline V gene lookup returns CDR1 LGHNA and CDR2 YSLEER. V was shortened by 3 bases and J by 1 base, with 10 bases between the two germline ends. The CDR3 runs to 14 residues. The CDR3 is CASSQGVGSYEQYF. The DNA for the CDR3 is TGCGCCAGCAGCCAGGGAGTTGGGTCCTACGAGCAGTACTTC.

V usage is TRBV4-3 and J usage is TRBJ2-3; D perhaps matches TRBD2 (7 bases). The CDR3 consists of 13 residues. Trimming shortened V by 1 base and J by 8 bases, and 10 bases separated the two germline ends. From germline, CDR1 is LGHNA and CDR2 YSLEER. The CDR3 coding sequence is TGCGCCAGCAGCCAAGGAGGGGGGGGTACGCAGTATTTT. Its protein is CASSQGGGGTQYF.

V usage is TRBV6-5 and J usage is TRBJ2-1; 9 bases line up with TRBD2. Trimming took 2 bases from V and 8 from J; bases not matched to a gene: 7. Germline V lookup: CDR1 MNHEY, CDR2 SVGAGI. The CDR3 covers 15 residues. The DNA of the CDR3 is TGTGCCAGCAGTTACAAATTAGCGGGAGACGATGAGCAGTTCTTC. Its translation: CASSYKLAGDDEQFF.

The V gene is TRBV19, the J gene TRBJ1-1; no clear D. Germline lookup yields CDR1 LNHDA and CDR2 SQIVND (reference sequence). Trimming removed 8 bases at V and 1 base at J, with 11 bases between. This CDR3 has 13 residues. CDR3 amino acids: CASFLQENTEAFF. The CDR3 bases are TGTGCCAGTTTTTTACAAGAGAACACTGAAGCTTTCTTT.